The clone carrying this T cell receptor (beta chain) was counted between two and nine times. The source of the sample is a study of blood T cells in healthy people across ages. A sample-barcoded 5' primer and a J-beta primer mix were used in a second PCR of roughly 7 to 11 cycles. A template-switch adaptor containing 12 random nucleotides labeled each cDNA molecule. TCRdb redid the calling of the 5' RACE reads with MiXCR, one entry per CDR3 protein. The sample has roughly 1.7 million distinct CDR3 sequences; about 31% are singletons. Trimming shortened V by 5 bases and J by 3 bases, and 11 bases separated the two germline ends. Germline loops: CDR1 MNHEY, CDR2 SMNVEV (reference sequence). CDR3 length equals 13 residues.

Sample: blood. The receptor comes from a woman in her 30s in good health. The chain is built from TRBV27 and TRBJ2-7, with unresolved D. The CDR3 DNA reads as TGTGCCAGCAGTCCTCTCCGCGGCTACGAGCAGTACTTC. This translates into CASSPLRGYEQYF.